The clone carrying this T cell receptor (beta chain) was found many times. Ahead of thyroid surgery, no patient had received treatment of any kind. The J segment lost 0 bases and the V segment lost 0 bases, leaving 2 bases of the junction unmatched. This CDR3 has 16 amino acids. Per the germline V gene, CDR1 is LGHDT and CDR2 is YNNKEL (reference sequence). The data are from a study of metastatic and nonmetastatic thyroid tumors. Study-wide background: Malignant and benign thyroid patients had repertoires compared in peripheral blood and tumor or nodule tissue.

Study processing details: Clinicopathological groups supplied CDR3 differences that were used to build a distant-metastasis classifier for papillary thyroid cancer. TCRdb reprocessed the PCR reads using MiXCR. These V and J calls originate from TCRdb's pipeline instead of the authors' own analysis. Counted here are tens of thousands of clones, roughly a quarter occurring once; the ten biggest clones make up around 9.5%. The material sequenced was blood. This chain links TRBV3-1 with TRBJ2-7; the match to TRBD2 covers 10 bases. This TCR derives from a female donor with papillary thyroid cancer or a benign thyroid nodule (not recorded which). Some clones in this sample may be carry-over from other donors' samples. CDR3 DNA sequence: TGTGCCAGCAGCCAAGAACTAGCGGGGCCCTCCTACGAGCAGTACTTC. The encoded protein is CASSQELAGPSYEQYF.